This TCR beta chain derives from a study of blood T cells in healthy people across ages. Study-wide results and limits: Roughly linear age-related decline in beta diversity appeared, significant by age 40. One million T cells yielded diversity estimates that were considered underestimates.

Remarks on this clonotype: The antigen is unknown.

Trimming removed 2 bases from V and 10 bases from J, with 12 bases in between. In germline, CDR1 is LNHDA, CDR2 SQIVND (reference sequence). This CDR3 is built from 13 residues. Primed by a sample-barcoded 5' primer and a J-beta primer mix, a second PCR proceeded for 7 to 11 cycles. TCRdb recomputed calls from the 5' RACE reads with MiXCR, one row per CDR3 protein. The table shows about 1.1 million distinct CDR3 sequences, with roughly two fifths occurring only once. The TCR comes from a man aged 18 to 29 in good health. The sample was blood. The chain uses TRBV19 and TRBJ2-1; tentatively, D is TRBD1 (6 bases). The CDR3 region is CASSINTDREQFF. The CDR3 coding sequence is TGTGCCAGTAGTATAAACACAGACAGGGAGCAGTTCTTC.